The sequence of this T cell receptor (beta chain) was determined in a study of CD8+ T cells in alopecia areata. Findings of the study overall: Affected lesional scalp, above all in alopecia totalis/universalis, was more clonal than normal scalp. The study found TCR sharing across patients less clear than in mice, possibly for HLA reasons. Normal skin's resident alphabeta T cells are also sequenced in scalp samples.

With regard to this clone: What it binds is unknown.

RNA was extracted and reverse transcribed into cDNA as the sequencing template. The table came from immunoSEQ multiplex PCR; TCRdb's copy has only in-frame clones and leaves some out. The sample has roughly 120,000 clones; about 61% are singletons. PBMCs provided sorted CD4+ and CD8+ T cells. This receptor was identified in a human donor in good health. The material sequenced was CD4+ T cells sorted from blood.

CDR3 bases: TGCGCCAGCAGCCAAGATTCGTCAGGAGGAGGGCGCAATCAGCCCCAGCATTTT. This sequence encodes CASSQDSSGGGRNQPQHF. The genes are TRBV4-1 and TRBJ1-5, with no clear D. The CDR3 is made up of 18 amino acids. Germline CDR1 reads MGHRA; CDR2 reads YSYEKL. V was clipped by 0 bases and J by 2 bases, with 17 bases between them.